The present TCR beta chain was sequenced within a study of blood T cell repertoires in COVID-19. Repertoires were generated with immunoSEQ multiplex PCR, while TCRdb's copy carries only in-frame clones and drops some. This sample has 200,000 to 300,000 clones; approximately 86% occur once, and the top ten carry over 6%. The CDR3 extends over 14 amino acids. The V gene's germline CDR1 is SGHTA and CDR2 FQGNSA. V lost 0 bases and J 6 bases, leaving 8 bases between the germline ends. The clonotype was recovered from a woman in her sixties or seventies with active or convalescent COVID-19. Sequencing used peripheral blood. The chain recombines TRBV7-2 with TRBJ1-4, with a tentative D call TRBD1 (5 bases). Written as DNA, the CDR3 is TGTGCCAGCAGCTTAGCGGGGGGGGATGAAAAACTGTTTTTT. This encodes CASSLAGGDEKLFF. Combining the CDR3 with reference TRBV7-2 and TRBJ1-4 gives the whole variable domain GAGVSQSPSNKVTEKGKDVELRCDPISGHTALYWYRQSLGQGLEFLIYFQGNSAPDKSGLPSDRFSAERTGGSVSTLTIQRTQQEDSAVYLCASSLAGGDEKLFFGSGTQLSVL.